These 2 T cell receptor beta chains were sequenced from one sample in a study of CD8+CD57+ T cells in acquired aplastic anemia. Researchers used genomic DNA as the template to profile TCR beta VDJ and CDR3. In TCRdb, the reads were re-called with MiXCR into one record per CDR3 protein. The table includes roughly 160,000 distinct CDR3 sequences, 71% detected once. Sequenced patients had shown CD8+CD57+ cell expansion by flow cytometry. The sequenced sample was sorted CD4+, CD8+, or CD8+CD57+ T cells (not recorded which) from PBMCs. Receptor source: a human donor with aplastic anemia.

V and J are TRBV19 and TRBJ1-6, with 7 bases fitting TRBD1. Germline V CDR1 and CDR2: LNHDA, SQIVND (reference sequence). The V and J ends lost 4 bases and 3 bases, in that order; junction bases with no gene match: 3. The length of the CDR3 is 15 residues. Written as DNA, the CDR3 is TGTGCCAGTAGTAGCAGACAGGGCTATAATTCACCCCTCCACTTT. Residues: CASSSRQGYNSPLHF.

This clonotype was seen a single time. The rearrangement uses TRBV20-1 and TRBJ2-3, with 12 positions matching TRBD1. The V segment lost 6 bases and the J segment 2 bases; nucleotides outside the gene matches: 12. This CDR3 has 17 amino acids. Germline V gives CDR1 DFQATT, CDR2 SNEGSKA (reference sequence). This CDR3 reads CSAVGTGGPWPTDTQYF. CDR3 sequence (DNA): TGCAGTGCGGTCGGGACAGGGGGCCCATGGCCCACAGATACGCAGTATTTT.